The 5 T cell receptor beta chains in this list originate from one sample, sequenced in a study of T cell responses to AZD1222 COVID-19 vaccine. Sequenced by immunoSEQ multiplex PCR; TCRdb stores in-frame clones only, minus some. The sample comprises 90,000 to 150,000 clones, around 90% of which are singletons, and roughly 2.7% rests with the top ten. Here the sequenced sample was peripheral blood, taken 28 days after the second AZD1222 dose. The receptor source for this set is an adult who received the AZD1222 COVID-19 vaccine.

The chain recombines TRBV19 with TRBJ2-5; a possible D gene is TRBD2 (5 bases). Germline assignment: CDR1 LNHDA and CDR2 SQIVND (reference sequence). V lost 6 bases and J lost 5, with 19 bases in between. The CDR3 loop spans 15 amino acids. The CDR3 DNA follows: TGTGCCAGTAGCCTCCGCTGGCGTCCGGGGGAGACCCAGTACTTC. Amino acids: CASSLRWRPGETQYF.

The rearrangement links TRBV6-5 to TRBJ2-3; D remains unclear. The CDR3 totals 14 residues. Germline CDR1 MNHEY, CDR2 SVGAGI. Trimming cost V 7 bases and J 1 base, with 12 bases left between them. CDR3 protein: CASTAWGGTDTQYF. CDR3 nucleotide sequence: TGTGCCAGCACCGCCTGGGGTGGCACAGATACGCAGTATTTT.

The genes are TRBV12-3 or TRBV12-4 and TRBJ1-2, with D unresolved. With 5 bases removed from V and 8 bases from J, the gap between germline ends came to 9 bases. This CDR3 spans 11 amino acids. CDR3 amino acids: CASSPRQGYTF. The CDR3 DNA reads TGTGCCAGCAGTCCCCGTCAGGGCTACACCTTC.

The genes are TRBV12-3 or TRBV12-4 and TRBJ2-2, with 7 bases identical to TRBD1. V dropped 4 bases and J dropped 6; count of bases not matched to a gene: 2. CDR3 length: 13 residues. The DNA of the CDR3 is TGTGCCAGCAGTTCAGGGGGTGCCGGGGAGCTGTTTTTT. Protein product: CASSSGGAGELFF.

This clone appeared a single time. V and J are TRBV6-6 and TRBJ2-3; the match to TRBD2 covers 8 bases. Per the germline V gene, CDR1 is MNHNY and CDR2 is SVGAGI (reference sequence). CDR3 length: 15 amino acids. The V and J ends lost 6 bases and 4 bases, in that order; junction bases with no gene match: 9. The CDR3 nucleotides read TGTGCCAGCAGACTGACTAGCGTACGGGCAGATACGCAGTATTTT. Amino acids: CASRLTSVRADTQYF.